The T cell receptor beta chain described here comes from a study of blood T cell repertoires in COVID-19. Study context: Specimens from acute and convalescent COVID-19 originated in the United States, Italy and Spain. T cells, B-cell-depleted T cells, or PBMCs supplied cDNA or gDNA.

Under the authors' procedure: Counts of nucleated cells, estimated from reference gene primer amplification, were obtained. Assay used: immunoSEQ multiplex PCR; TCRdb lists only in-frame clones, some missing. V and J calls and clone size are as listed in that table; D and trimming were resolved from the DNA. The data hold 200,000 to 250,000 clones, with approximately 86% observed a single time. Germline CDR1 reads ENHRY; CDR2 reads SYGVKD. This CDR3 has 11 residues. Trimming cost V 11 bases and J 5 bases, with 12 bases left between them. The specimen sequenced was peripheral blood. The clonotype originates from a woman older than 75 with acute or convalescent COVID-19. This chain connects TRBV10-3 to TRBJ1-1; D unresolved. DNA of the CDR3: TGTGCCGTTTCCACGAGGACTGAAGCTTTCTTT. This translates into CAVSTRTEAFF.